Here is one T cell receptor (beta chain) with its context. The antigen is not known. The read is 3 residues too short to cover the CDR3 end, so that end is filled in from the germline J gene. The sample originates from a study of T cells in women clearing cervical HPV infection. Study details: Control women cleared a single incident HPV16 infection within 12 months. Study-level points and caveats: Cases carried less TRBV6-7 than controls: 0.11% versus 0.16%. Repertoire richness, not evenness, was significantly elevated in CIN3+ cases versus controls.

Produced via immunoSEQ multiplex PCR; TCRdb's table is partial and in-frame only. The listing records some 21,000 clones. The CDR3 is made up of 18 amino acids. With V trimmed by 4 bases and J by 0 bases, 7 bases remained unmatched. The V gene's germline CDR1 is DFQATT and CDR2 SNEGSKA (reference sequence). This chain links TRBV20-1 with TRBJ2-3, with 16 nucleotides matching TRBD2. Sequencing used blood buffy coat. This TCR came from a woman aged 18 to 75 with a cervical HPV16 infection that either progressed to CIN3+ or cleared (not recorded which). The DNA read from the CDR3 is TGCAGTGCTACCTCCGGGACTAGCGGGAGGGTTAGCACAGATACG. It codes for CSATSGTSGRVSTDT. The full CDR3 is CSATSGTSGRVSTDTQYF.